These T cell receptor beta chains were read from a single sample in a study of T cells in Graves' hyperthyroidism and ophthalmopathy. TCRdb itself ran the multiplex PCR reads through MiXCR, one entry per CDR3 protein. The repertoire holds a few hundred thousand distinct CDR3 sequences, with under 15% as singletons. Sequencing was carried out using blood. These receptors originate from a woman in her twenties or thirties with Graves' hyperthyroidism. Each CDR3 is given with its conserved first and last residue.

CDR3 protein: CASSNGQASGNTIYF; J gene: TRBJ1-3; V gene: TRBV3-1
CDR3 protein: CATSAGTGGLNEQFF; J gene: TRBJ2-1; V gene: TRBV15
CDR3 protein: CASTPLGSSYNEQFF; J gene: TRBJ2-1; V gene: TRBV28
CDR3 protein: CATSHADTQYF; J gene: TRBJ2-3; V gene: TRBV10-2
CDR3 protein: CASSLGSGRALAKNIQYF; J gene: TRBJ2-4; V gene: TRBV28
CDR3 protein: CASSSVSSGAHQPQHF; J gene: TRBJ1-5; V gene: TRBV7-9
CDR3 protein: CASDPGLTNEQFF; J gene: TRBJ2-1; V gene: TRBV9
CDR3 protein: CASRDAREFGGYTF; J gene: TRBJ1-2; V gene: TRBV6-1
CDR3 protein: CASSSNRELDTQYF; J gene: TRBJ2-3; V gene: TRBV19
CDR3 protein: CASSQVSSGETQYF; J gene: TRBJ2-5; V gene: TRBV4-1
CDR3 protein: CASTNGRSTDTQYF; J gene: TRBJ2-3; V gene: TRBV27
CDR3 protein: CASSRLRNRGDGYTF; J gene: TRBJ1-2; V gene: TRBV3-1
CDR3 protein: CASRYGTGGNEKLFF; J gene: TRBJ1-4; V gene: TRBV12-3/TRBV12-4
CDR3 protein: CATEGGSTDTQYF; J gene: TRBJ2-3; V gene: TRBV24-1
CDR3 protein: CASGEVSGNTIYF; J gene: TRBJ1-3; V gene: TRBV28
CDR3 protein: CASSDGYGQYF; J gene: TRBJ2-7; V gene: TRBV10-2
CDR3 protein: CASTTTSVFAADTQYF; J gene: TRBJ2-3; V gene: TRBV7-9
CDR3 protein: CASSLVGGSVQETQYF; J gene: TRBJ2-5; V gene: TRBV7-2
CDR3 protein: CASSTSGRAGNEQFF; J gene: TRBJ2-1; V gene: TRBV6-1
CDR3 protein: CASSVTGTAHNEQFF; J gene: TRBJ2-1; V gene: TRBV10-1
CDR3 protein: CASSPGLNNSPLHF; J gene: TRBJ1-6; V gene: TRBV12-3/TRBV12-4
CDR3 protein: CAWSPKTSGSTDTQYF; J gene: TRBJ2-3; V gene: TRBV30
CDR3 protein: CASSLFAANTGELFF; J gene: TRBJ2-2; V gene: TRBV11-1
CDR3 protein: CASSPGPGSVNEQFF; J gene: TRBJ2-1; V gene: TRBV3-1
CDR3 protein: CASSSGSGSLTDTQYF; J gene: TRBJ2-3; V gene: TRBV5-4
CDR3 protein: CASSLSPGQINQPQHF; J gene: TRBJ1-5; V gene: TRBV19
CDR3 protein: CASSEAPGGAGQPQHF; J gene: TRBJ1-5; V gene: TRBV6-1
CDR3 protein: CASRGPGQGTDTQYF; J gene: TRBJ2-3; V gene: TRBV28
CDR3 protein: CASIRSWATIRGEAFF; J gene: TRBJ1-1; V gene: TRBV12-3/TRBV12-4
CDR3 protein: CATLPLGNTEAFF; J gene: TRBJ1-1; V gene: TRBV19
CDR3 protein: CASSPRDHYNSPLHF; J gene: TRBJ1-6; V gene: TRBV6-1
CDR3 protein: CASSLVLPRYEQYF; J gene: TRBJ2-7; V gene: TRBV28